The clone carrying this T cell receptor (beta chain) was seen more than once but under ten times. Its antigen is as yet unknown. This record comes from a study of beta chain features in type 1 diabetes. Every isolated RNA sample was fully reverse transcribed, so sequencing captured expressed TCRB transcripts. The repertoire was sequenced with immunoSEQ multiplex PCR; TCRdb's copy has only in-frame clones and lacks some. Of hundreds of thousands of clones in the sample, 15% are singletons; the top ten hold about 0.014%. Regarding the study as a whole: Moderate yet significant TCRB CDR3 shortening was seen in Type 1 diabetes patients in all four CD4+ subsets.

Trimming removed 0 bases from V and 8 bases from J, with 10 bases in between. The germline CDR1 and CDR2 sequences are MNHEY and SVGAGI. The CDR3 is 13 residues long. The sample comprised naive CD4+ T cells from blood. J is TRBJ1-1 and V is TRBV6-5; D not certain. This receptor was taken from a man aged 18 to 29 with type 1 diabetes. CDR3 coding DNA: TGTGCCAGCAGTTACTCGATTAGATCAGAAGCTTTCTTT. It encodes CASSYSIRSEAFF.